A selection of T cell receptor beta chains follows, all from one sample in a study of CD8 T cells in Susac syndrome. TCRdb fed the immunoSEQ multiplex PCR reads into MiXCR, producing one record per CDR3 protein. The sample shows approximately 110,000 distinct CDR3 sequences, just over 90% of them seen only once. Sequencing was carried out using CD8+ T cells from PBMCs. These receptors all come from a human donor with multiple sclerosis. Both conserved end residues are trimmed from each CDR3. The D gene is left open where the match is weak.

V gene,D gene,J gene,CDR3 protein
TRBV7-2,.,TRBJ2-5,ASSLVGRDRRGETQY
TRBV19,.,TRBJ1-1,ASSEPGTEAF
TRBV18,.,TRBJ1-1,ASSPPIEAF
TRBV14,.,TRBJ2-1,ASSLSLYNEQF
TRBV28,TRBD1,TRBJ2-3,ASRGDRETDTQY
TRBV19,.,TRBJ2-1,ASSPTSSNEQF
TRBV6-1,.,TRBJ2-1,ASSVRDTYNEQF
TRBV7-9,.,TRBJ1-5,ASSLDLEPGQPQH
TRBV29-1,.,TRBJ2-5,SVEQEQETQY
TRBV6-5,.,TRBJ2-2,ASRQDGTTPGELF